The 23 T cell receptor beta chains listed next were all sequenced from one sample in a study of T cell changes during pregnancy in multiple sclerosis. Repertoires were generated with immunoSEQ multiplex PCR, while TCRdb's copy carries only in-frame clones and drops some. The sample holds some 46,000 clones, 80% to 95% seen once. Sequencing was performed on CD4+ T cells from peripheral blood mononuclear cells, taken after pregnancy. The receptors were sampled from a female donor with multiple sclerosis, enrolled in a pregnancy study.

The rearrangement links TRBV5-8 to TRBJ1-1, with TRBD1 matching over 11 bases. The length of the CDR3 is 15 residues. From germline, CDR1 is SGHTS and CDR2 YDEGEE. Trimming at V came to 3 bases and at J to 4 bases, leaving 5 bases not matched to a gene. The CDR3: CASSSRTGGFTEAFF. Written as DNA, the CDR3 is TGTGCCAGCAGCTCCCGGACAGGGGGCTTCACTGAAGCTTTCTTT.

V is TRBV7-2 and J is TRBJ2-1; TRBD2 agrees at 12 bases. V dropped 4 bases and J dropped 0; count of bases not matched to a gene: 7. The germline CDR1 and CDR2 sequences are SGHTA and FQGNSA. This CDR3 is 18 amino acids long. The DNA for the CDR3 is TGTGCCAGCAGCTCCCCGACTAGCGGGAGAGTCTCCTACAATGAGCAGTTCTTC. This gives the protein CASSSPTSGRVSYNEQFF.

A few counts support this clone. The sample contains more than one DNA sequence encoding this CDR3. The chain joins TRBV11-3 to TRBJ1-1; the D is unclear. The CDR3 totals 13 residues. Trimming took 2 bases from V and 2 from J, leaving 6 bases between them. Looked up from germline, CDR1 is SGHNT and CDR2 is YENEEA. CDR3 in amino acids: CASSLRQNTEAFF. CDR3 bases: TGTGCCAGCAGCTTACGACAAAACACTGAAGCTTTCTTT.

This chain links TRBV6-5 with TRBJ2-2; TRBD2 matches at 8 bases. The CDR3 is made up of 12 amino acids. Germline loops: CDR1 MNHEY, CDR2 SVGAGI. Germline trimming cut 4 bases from V and 10 bases from J; bases unmatched to any gene: 2. CDR3 region: CASSSLAEELFF. The CDR3 DNA reads as TGTGCCAGCAGTTCACTAGCGGAGGAGCTGTTTTTT.

Only one count was recorded for this clone. The gene calls are TRBV5-1 and TRBJ1-2; 10 nucleotides agree with TRBD1. Losses at the gene ends were 4 bases for V and 8 bases for J; bases not matched to a gene: 11. Germline assignment: CDR1 SGHRS and CDR2 YFSETQ. This CDR3 contains 15 residues. In nucleotides, the CDR3 is TGCGCCAGCAGCCCCCTGGGACAGGGGTTAAGCGGCTACACCTTC. Protein: CASSPLGQGLSGYTF.

The chain combines TRBV11-2 with TRBJ1-4; D call uncertain. The CDR3 spans 14 residues. V dropped 5 bases and J dropped 5 bases, with 12 bases sitting between them. CDR1 and CDR2 from the germline V gene are SGHAT and FQNNGV. The CDR3 is CASSPRETNEKLFF. In nucleotides, the CDR3 is TGTGCCAGCAGCCCCCGGGAGACGAATGAAAAACTGTTTTTT. Full variable domain (outside the CDR3, taken from reference TRBV11-2 and TRBJ1-4): EAGVAQSPRYKIIEKRQSVAFWCNPISGHATLYWYQQILGQGPKLLIQFQNNGVVDDSQLPKDRFSAERLKGVDSTLKIQPAKLEDSAVYLCASSPRETNEKLFFGSGTQLSVL.

The chain has TRBV18 and TRBJ1-5, with 8 bases aligning to TRBD1. CDR1 is KGHSH, CDR2 LQKENI, per germline. With 6 bases clipped from V and 6 bases from J, the junction kept 7 bases outside the gene matches. This CDR3 is 14 amino acids long. CDR3 amino acids: CASSYGQGTQPQHF. DNA of the CDR3: TGTGCCAGCTCTTACGGACAGGGCACTCAGCCCCAGCATTTT.

The rearrangement links TRBV30 to TRBJ1-2; 7 bases align to TRBD1. This CDR3 contains 14 residues. Trimming took 4 bases from V and 8 from J; bases not matched to a gene: 13. CDR1 is GTSNPN, CDR2 SVGIG, per germline (reference sequence). As DNA, the CDR3 is TGTGCCTGGATGTCGGTCGACAGGGCCAGCGGCTACACCTTC. Protein sequence: CAWMSVDRASGYTF.

The J gene is TRBJ2-2, the V gene TRBV5-5; D perhaps matches TRBD2 (5 bases). V was shortened by 0 bases and J by 1 base, with 16 bases between the two germline ends. The germline CDR1 and CDR2 sequences are SGHKS and YYEKEE (reference sequence). This CDR3 contains 18 residues. The CDR3 DNA is TGTGCCAGCAGCTTGGGTTTTTTTGGCGGGCTGAACACCGGGGAGCTGTTTTTT. It specifies CASSLGFFGGLNTGELFF.

The chain employs TRBV19 and TRBJ1-2, with 7 bases that match TRBD1. The CDR3 runs to 14 residues. V was pared by 9 bases and J by 3 bases, with 10 bases of the junction left unmatched. CDR1 is LNHDA, CDR2 SQIVND, per germline (reference sequence). Here the CDR3 reads CASHMTGIYYGYTF. In DNA form, the CDR3 reads TGTGCCAGCCACATGACAGGGATTTACTATGGCTACACCTTC.

The table lists this clone with a count of one. The chain carries TRBV27 and TRBJ2-7; 9 bases are shared with TRBD2. V shed 4 bases, J shed 2 bases, and the junction held 9 bases outside the gene matches. CDR1 is MNHEY, CDR2 SMNVEV, per germline (reference sequence). The CDR3 runs 16 residues. DNA of the CDR3: TGTGCCAGCAGTTCGAGTAGGGCGGGAGGGCCCTACGAGCAGTACTTC. Translation gives CASSSSRAGGPYEQYF.

The chain is built from TRBV10-3 and TRBJ2-3; D may be TRBD1 (5 bases). V was trimmed by 10 bases and J by 0 bases, leaving 8 bases between them. The length of the CDR3 is 12 residues. Germline lookup yields CDR1 ENHRY and CDR2 SYGVKD. The CDR3 coding sequence is TGTGCCAGCAGGGCTAGCACAGATACGCAGTATTTT. It translates to CASRASTDTQYF.

This chain connects TRBV5-4 to TRBJ2-3; unclear D gene. CDR1 and CDR2 from the germline V gene are SGHNT and YYREEE (reference sequence). There are 15 residues in the CDR3. V lost 0 bases and J 2 bases, leaving 10 bases between the germline ends. CDR3 sequence reads: CASSLGPYNTDTQYF. For the CDR3, the DNA is TGTGCCAGCAGCTTGGGCCCCTATAACACAGATACGCAGTATTTT.

V usage is TRBV7-8 and J usage is TRBJ2-7; 7 nucleotides line up with TRBD2. The CDR3 totals 16 residues. The V and J ends lost 1 base and 2 bases, in that order; junction bases with no gene match: 8. Germline values: CDR1 SGHVS, CDR2 FQNEAQ. In DNA form, the CDR3 reads TGTGCCAGCAGCTTAGGCGGGGGACTGGGAACCTACGAGCAGTACTTC. Residues: CASSLGGGLGTYEQYF.

The V and J genes are TRBV6-6 and TRBJ2-3, with D possibly being TRBD2 (5 bases). This CDR3 contains 15 residues. Germline V lookup: CDR1 MNHNY, CDR2 SVGAGI (reference sequence). Trimming pared 5 bases from V and 2 bases from J, leaving 14 bases between. CDR3 residues: CASSTRVSPTDTQYF. CDR3 in DNA: TGTGCCAGCAGTACTAGAGTCAGTCCCACAGATACGCAGTATTTT.

The chain combines TRBV2 with TRBJ1-2, with no clear D. CDR3 length equals 15 residues. Germline V gene sequence: CDR1 SNHLY, CDR2 FYNNEI. V dropped 2 bases and J dropped 8 bases, with 18 bases sitting between them. In DNA form, the CDR3 reads TGTGCCAGCAGTGAATCCCAAGGGAGGCAGAAGGGCTACACCTTC. Protein sequence: CASSESQGRQKGYTF.

This chain connects TRBV11-2 to TRBJ1-1; tentatively, D is TRBD1 (5 bases). There are 15 residues in the CDR3. CDR1 and CDR2 (germline): SGHAT, FQNNGV. V lost 1 base, J lost 5 bases, and 14 bases lay in between. Written as DNA, the CDR3 is TGTGCCAGCAGCTTAGTGTTTGCAGGGAAGACTGAAGCTTTCTTT. Translating gives CASSLVFAGKTEAFF.

In its sample, this clone was seen a few times. The gene calls are TRBV28 and TRBJ1-5; TRBD1 agrees at 7 bases. With V trimmed by 5 bases and J by 7 bases, 14 bases remained unmatched. Germline CDR1 MDHEN, CDR2 SYDVKM. The CDR3 length is 16 residues. CDR3 sequence: CASSRDTGVQGQPQHF. The CDR3 DNA reads as TGTGCCAGCAGTAGGGATACAGGGGTCCAGGGGCAGCCCCAGCATTTT.

The chain carries TRBV6-1 and TRBJ1-2; the D gene is possibly TRBD1 (6 bases). Germline V gives CDR1 MNHNS, CDR2 SASEGT. This CDR3 comprises 13 residues. Deletions cut 3 bases from V and 7 bases from J, with 12 bases between. The CDR3: CASSEADSGGYTF. CDR3 nucleotides: TGTGCCAGCAGTGAGGCGGACAGCGGTGGCTACACCTTC.

J is TRBJ2-7 and V is TRBV4-1; TRBD1 matches 12 bases. There are 15 residues in the CDR3. Germline V gene data show CDR1 as MGHRA and CDR2 as YSYEKL. The V and J ends lost 2 bases and 2 bases, in that order; junction bases with no gene match: 1. The CDR3 protein is CASSQRDRGPYEQYF. CDR3 nucleotide sequence: TGCGCCAGCAGCCAACGGGACAGGGGGCCCTACGAGCAGTACTTC.

The J gene is TRBJ1-1, the V gene TRBV10-3; TRBD1 matches at 7 bases. Germline V gene data show CDR1 as ENHRY and CDR2 as SYGVKD. V was clipped by 2 bases and J by 4 bases; unmatched bases: 7. The CDR3 covers 15 residues. CDR3 DNA: TGTGCCATCAGTGAGGTCGACAGGGCTCGCACTGAAGCTTTCTTT. Protein: CAISEVDRARTEAFF.

The chain couples TRBV9 to TRBJ2-2, with D possibly TRBD2 on 6 matching bases. Trimming took 0 bases from V and 7 from J, leaving 13 bases between them. This CDR3 spans 15 amino acids. In germline, CDR1 is SGDLS, CDR2 YYNGEE. CDR3 DNA sequence: TGTGCCAGCAGCGTAGTGGGGACTCTGGGCGGGGAGCTGTTTTTT. Translation gives CASSVVGTLGGELFF.

The genes are TRBV5-1 and TRBJ2-7; the match to TRBD1 covers 8 bases. CDR1 SGHRS and CDR2 YFSETQ come from the germline V gene. Trimming at V came to 4 bases and at J to 5 bases, leaving 11 bases not matched to a gene. This CDR3 comprises 15 residues. The CDR3 spells CASSVQPTGEDEQYF. Here the CDR3 DNA reads TGCGCCAGCAGCGTCCAACCGACAGGGGAAGACGAGCAGTACTTC. Full variable domain (remainder filled in from reference TRBV5-1 and TRBJ2-7): KAGVTQTPRYLIKTRGQQVTLSCSPISGHRSVSWYQQTPGQGLQFLFEYFSETQRNKGNFPGRFSGRQFSNSRSEMNVSTLELGDSALYLCASSVQPTGEDEQYFGPGTRLTVT.